Below are 19 T cell receptor beta chains sequenced from a single sample in a study of T cell repertoires in cytomegalovirus infection. Each CDR3 protein is one row after TCRdb ran MiXCR on the reads. The repertoire holds about 900,000 distinct CDR3 sequences, with less than 40% as singletons. No antigens are known for them. Sequenced here: cultured CD8+ T cells from PBMCs, sampled from culture after CMV antigen stimulation. The receptors were sampled from a human donor in good health (CMV status not recorded). Some clones in this sample may be carry-over from other donors' samples.

V gene TRBV27 combines with J gene TRBJ1-1; D remains unclear. CDR3 length: 12 amino acids. V was pared by 2 bases and J by 9 bases, with 10 bases between. CDR1 is MNHEY, CDR2 SMNVEV, per germline (reference sequence). The CDR3 here is CASSLGTGKAFF. For the CDR3, the DNA is TGTGCCAGCAGTTTAGGAACCGGGAAAGCTTTCTTT.

This chain uses TRBV7-9 with TRBJ2-3; D is unclear. Germline lookup yields CDR1 SEHNR and CDR2 FQNEAQ (reference sequence). The CDR3 loop spans 15 amino acids. The V gene lost 4 bases and the J gene lost 7 bases, with 18 bases spanning the gap. This CDR3 reads CASSWSLEATYTQYF. DNA of the CDR3: TGTGCCAGCAGCTGGTCCCTGGAAGCGACTTATACGCAGTATTTT. The entire variable domain, with the rest obtained from reference TRBV7-9 and TRBJ2-3, is as follows: DTGVSQNPRHKITKRGQNVTFRCDPISEHNRLYWYRQTLGQGPEFLTYFQNEAQLEKSRLLSDRFSAERPKGSFSTLEIQRTEQGDSAMYLCASSWSLEATYTQYFGPGTRLTVL.

In this sample, this clonotype turned up many times. This chain links TRBV7-8 with TRBJ1-2; no reliable D call. The CDR3 is made up of 14 amino acids. The germline V gene has CDR1 SGHVS and CDR2 FQNEAQ. Deletions cut 1 base from V and 1 base from J, with 7 bases between. The DNA of the CDR3 is TGTGCCAGCAGCTTAGGGATTCTTAACTATGGCTACACCTTC. It codes for CASSLGILNYGYTF.

A few counts support this clonotype. This chain connects TRBV12-3 or TRBV12-4 to TRBJ2-2, with a possible D match to TRBD2 (5 bases). Between the trimmed V and J ends, which lost 1 base and 3 bases, there was a span of 9 bases. There are 15 residues in the CDR3. The CDR3 loop reads CASSLGGFDTGELFF. CDR3 in DNA: TGTGCCAGCAGTTTAGGAGGGTTTGACACCGGGGAGCTGTTTTTT.

This clonotype was counted only a few times. CDR3 residues: CASSLGATGGATDTQYF. CDR3 sequence (DNA): TGTGCCAGCAGCTTAGGGGCCACGGGGGGGGCTACAGATACGCAGTATTTT. This chain uses TRBV11-2 with TRBJ2-3, with 8 bases matching TRBD2. The CDR3 length is 17 residues. Germline CDR1 is SGHAT and CDR2 is FQNNGV. V dropped 1 base and J dropped 3; count of bases not matched to a gene: 9.

The V gene is TRBV4-2, the J gene TRBJ2-1; perhaps TRBD2 as D (5 bases). Germline-derived CDR1 and CDR2 are LGHNA and YNFKEQ. V was trimmed by 6 bases and J by 3 bases, leaving 9 bases between them. The CDR3 runs to 13 residues. CDR3 bases: TGTGCCAGCAGTCACGGGATCTACAATGAGCAGTTCTTC. Amino acid sequence: CASSHGIYNEQFF.

This clonotype has only a few counts. The genes are TRBV10-3 and TRBJ1-5; TRBD1 agrees at 8 bases. This CDR3 contains 18 residues. CDR1 is ENHRY, CDR2 SYGVKD, per germline. Trimming at V came to 3 bases and at J to 1 base, leaving 11 bases not matched to a gene. In DNA form, the CDR3 reads TGTGCCATCAGTGATGAGGACGGGGCAGGGGGCAGCAATCAGCCCCAGCATTTT. This sequence encodes CAISDEDGAGGSNQPQHF.

This clonotype was counted ten times or more. The chain joins TRBV7-8 to TRBJ2-7; weak D call: TRBD1 (5 bases). The CDR3 has 15 residues. V shed 0 bases and J shed 4 bases, with 13 bases lying between them. Germline V CDR1 and CDR2: SGHVS, FQNEAQ. This CDR3 reads CASSLAQGTDYEQYV. For the CDR3, the DNA is TGTGCCAGCAGCTTAGCCCAGGGTACCGATTACGAGCAGTACGTC.

A few counts support this clonotype. The chain carries TRBV7-6 and TRBJ1-1; D is perhaps TRBD1 (5 bases). CDR1 SGHVS and CDR2 FNYEAQ come from the germline V gene. The CDR3 contains 16 residues. Trimming removed 5 bases at V and 6 bases at J, with 22 bases between. The CDR3 loop is CASSLRSGELPAEAFF. Written as DNA, the CDR3 is TGTGCCAGCAGCCTAAGGTCGGGGGAGCTCCCCGCTGAAGCTTTCTTT.

This chain connects TRBV10-3 to TRBJ1-2; D is ambiguous. The CDR3 has 11 residues. Trimming left V 6 bases short and J 3 bases short, with 5 bases between. Germline CDR1 and CDR2: ENHRY and SYGVKD. The CDR3 here is CAIRDYYGYTF. The CDR3 bases are TGTGCCATCAGGGACTACTATGGCTACACCTTC.

This clonotype was picked up many times. The chain carries TRBV12-3 or TRBV12-4 and TRBJ2-7; 8 bases are shared with TRBD1. The CDR3 totals 18 residues. With 3 bases clipped from V and 0 bases from J, the junction kept 13 bases outside the gene matches. The DNA of the CDR3 is TGTGCCAGCAGTTTTACAGGGGGACAGGTCGACAGCTCCTACGAGCAGTACTTC. Amino acids: CASSFTGGQVDSSYEQYF.

The chain employs TRBV6-2 or TRBV6-3 and TRBJ2-5; D gene unclear. Germline assignment: CDR1 MNHEY and CDR2 SVGEGT. This CDR3 contains 15 residues. V was shortened by 0 bases and J by 5 bases, with 13 bases between the two germline ends. Here the CDR3 DNA reads TGTGCCAGCAGTTACTCGTCATGGACCTGGGAGACCCAGTACTTC. Translated, it gives CASSYSSWTWETQYF.

V and J are TRBV19 and TRBJ2-7; the D gene is possibly TRBD1 (5 bases). The CDR3 has 14 residues. Germline-derived CDR1 and CDR2 are LNHDA and SQIVND (reference sequence). The ends were cut back, 5 bases at V and 2 bases at J, with 13 bases in the middle. CDR3 sequence reads: CASSLGVYPYEQYF. The DNA of the CDR3 is TGTGCCAGTAGTCTAGGGGTCTACCCCTACGAGCAGTACTTC.

This chain joins TRBV7-6 and TRBJ2-5; tentative D call: TRBD2 (5 bases). The germline V and J ends were trimmed by 5 bases and 5 bases, with 15 bases remaining between them. Germline loops: CDR1 SGHVS, CDR2 FNYEAQ. The CDR3 contains 14 residues. CDR3 nucleotide sequence: TGTGCCAGCAGCCCCTTTAGCGTCGGGGAGACCCAGTACTTC. This translates into CASSPFSVGETQYF.

The chain joins TRBV7-9 to TRBJ2-3; tentatively, D is TRBD1 (5 bases). Trimming cost V 4 bases and J 2 bases, with 10 bases left between them. The germline V gene has CDR1 SEHNR and CDR2 FQNEAQ (reference sequence). This CDR3 contains 14 residues. Here the CDR3 reads CASSYTGHTDTQYF. The CDR3 region has the DNA TGTGCCAGCAGCTATACTGGACACACAGATACGCAGTATTTT.

This clonotype was seen a handful of times. This chain joins TRBV12-3 or TRBV12-4 and TRBJ1-2; possible D gene TRBD1, 5 bases. The CDR3 is 16 residues long. With 6 bases removed from V and 4 bases from J, the gap between germline ends came to 21 bases. CDR3 region: CASSHRGVRSIYGYTF. In nucleotides, the CDR3 is TGTGCCAGCAGCCATCGGGGCGTCCGATCTATCTATGGCTACACCTTC.

This clonotype was seen a few times. This chain joins TRBV10-3 and TRBJ1-2; no clear D gene. Germline V gene lookup returns CDR1 ENHRY and CDR2 SYGVKD. This CDR3 has 12 residues. Trimming removed 6 bases from V and 7 bases from J, with 12 bases in between. This CDR3 reads CAIRTSTAGYTF. The CDR3 coding sequence is TGTGCCATCAGGACCTCAACCGCTGGCTACACCTTC.

Concerning this clonotype: A read error may produce the germline difference seen at one junction end. The V call is TRBV4-1, the J call TRBJ2-2; 7 bases align to TRBD2. Germline assignment: CDR1 MGHRA and CDR2 YSYEKL. This CDR3 spans 15 amino acids. The DNA of the CDR3 is TGTGCCAGCAGCCGGACTAGAATGGGCACCGGGGAGCTGTTTTTT. Translated, it gives CASSRTRMGTGELFF.

The chain combines TRBV5-1 with TRBJ2-1, with 9 nucleotides matching TRBD1. Germline-derived CDR1 and CDR2 are SGHRS and YFSETQ. The CDR3 sequence is 16 residues long. With V trimmed by 6 bases and J by 7 bases, 14 bases remained unmatched. CDR3: CASTDRDREVTNEQFF. The DNA of the CDR3 is TGCGCCAGCACCGATCGGGACAGGGAGGTTACAAATGAGCAGTTCTTC.